A selection of T cell receptor beta chains follows, all from one sample in a study of immune characteristics of hereditary and idiopathic chronic pancreatitis. Assay used: immunoSEQ multiplex PCR; TCRdb lists only in-frame clones, some missing. The top ten hold 13% to 15% of the sample, which has fewer than 10,000 clones, about four fifths seen once. The sequencing sample was made of pancreas tissue with idiopathic chronic pancreatitis. These receptors all stem from a human donor with chronic pancreatitis. The CDR3 runs from the conserved cysteine through the conserved F or W. The D gene is left open where the match is weak. Clone sizes are given selectively: once, few, many, or a class where the clone is expanded.

once	TRBV28	-	TRBJ2-5	CALKPGSRETQYF	TGTGCCCTAAAGCCGGGCAGTAGGGAGACCCAGTACTTC
-	TRBV18	TRBD1	TRBJ2-2	CASSPQTGGAGELFF	TGTGCCAGCTCACCACAGACAGGGGGTGCCGGGGAGCTGTTTTTT
-	TRBV27	-	TRBJ2-2	CASSYSLLPLGGELFF	TGTGCCAGCAGTTACAGCCTTCTACCTCTGGGCGGGGAGCTGTTTTTT
once	TRBV2	-	TRBJ2-5	CASSVGGTVQETQYF	TGTGCCAGCAGTGTCGGCGGGACAGTACAAGAGACCCAGTACTTC
once	TRBV5-1	-	TRBJ1-6	CASSLAEDSPLHF	TGCGCCAGCAGCTTGGCCGAGGATTCACCCCTCCACTTT
-	TRBV9	-	TRBJ2-2	CASSGEQGIETGELFF	TGTGCCAGCAGCGGGGAACAGGGAATTGAAACCGGGGAGCTGTTTTTT
-	TRBV12-3/TRBV12-4	-	TRBJ1-5	CASSGGWDQPQHF	TGTGCCAGCAGCGGCGGTTGGGATCAGCCCCAGCATTTT
-	TRBV6-2/TRBV6-3	-	TRBJ1-1	CASSYSENTEAFF	TGTGCCAGCAGCTATTCGGAGAACACTGAAGCTTTCTTT
-	TRBV5-4	-	TRBJ2-7	CASSQSPRGTYEQYF	TGTGCCAGCAGCCAGTCCCCCAGGGGAACCTACGAGCAGTACTTC
-	TRBV2	-	TRBJ1-6	CASSPRGSNSPLHF	TGTGCCAGCAGTCCAAGGGGAAGTAATTCACCCCTCCACTTT
-	TRBV5-5	-	TRBJ1-1	CASSFQGAEAFF	TGTGCCAGCAGCTTCCAAGGGGCTGAAGCTTTCTTT
-	TRBV7-8	-	TRBJ2-3	CASSLETGFRPDTQYF	TGTGCCAGCAGCTTGGAAACAGGATTCAGGCCAGATACGCAGTATTTT
-	TRBV6-5	TRBD1	TRBJ1-1	CASFWTGGGTEAFF	TGTGCCAGCTTCTGGACAGGCGGTGGCACTGAAGCTTTCTTT
-	TRBV7-9	-	TRBJ1-1	CASSLGGFGQLNTEAFF	TGTGCCAGCAGCTTAGGTGGGTTCGGCCAGTTGAACACTGAAGCTTTCTTT
-	TRBV13	-	TRBJ1-1	CASSFLGDPEAFF	TGTGCCAGCAGCTTCCTCGGGGACCCTGAAGCTTTCTTT
-	TRBV28	-	TRBJ2-1	CASRTDSPHEQFF	TGTGCCAGCAGGACGGACAGCCCCCATGAGCAGTTCTTC
-	TRBV29-1	-	TRBJ2-5	CSVRSGQETQYF	TGCAGCGTTCGATCAGGCCAAGAGACCCAGTACTTC
once	TRBV27	-	TRBJ1-2	CASSLGGGGYGYTF	TGTGCCAGCAGTTTGGGGGGAGGGGGCTATGGCTACACCTTC
-	TRBV6-2/TRBV6-3	-	TRBJ1-1	CASSYFGRLGEAFF	TGTGCCAGCAGTTACTTCGGGCGTTTAGGCGAAGCTTTCTTT
-	TRBV7-9	-	TRBJ2-2	CASSSGTEVRGELFF	TGTGCCAGCAGCTCCGGGACGGAAGTTCGAGGGGAGCTGTTTTTT
-	TRBV2	-	TRBJ1-5	CASSLSKRNNQPQHF	TGTGCCAGCAGCCTCTCCAAGAGAAACAATCAGCCCCAGCATTTT
few	TRBV19	-	TRBJ1-1	CASSIGYQANEAFF	TGTGCCAGTAGTATAGGATACCAAGCCAATGAAGCTTTCTTT
-	TRBV5-1	-	TRBJ2-3	CASSSDPQTLGTDTQYF	TGCGCCAGCAGCTCCGATCCCCAAACGCTAGGAACAGATACGCAGTATTTT
-	TRBV19	-	TRBJ2-3	CASSIWGTDTQYF	TGTGCCAGTAGTATATGGGGCACAGATACGCAGTATTTT
-	TRBV18	-	TRBJ2-5	CASSTGTQETQYF	TGTGCCAGTTCTACAGGGACCCAAGAGACCCAGTACTTC
-	TRBV6-5	-	TRBJ1-2	CASGQMRDYGYTF	TGTGCCAGTGGACAGATGAGGGACTATGGCTACACCTTC
-	TRBV5-4	-	TRBJ1-2	CASSLGSDFYGYTF	TGTGCCAGCAGCTTAGGGAGCGACTTCTATGGCTACACCTTC
-	TRBV9	-	TRBJ1-5	CASSVGGSGQPQHF	TGTGCCAGCAGCGTAGGTGGATCGGGGCAGCCCCAGCATTTT
-	TRBV5-4	-	TRBJ1-4	CASSLYEESGLFF	TGTGCCAGCAGCTTGTATGAAGAGTCAGGACTGTTTTTT
-	TRBV12-3/TRBV12-4	-	TRBJ2-3	CASSFTGTDTQYF	TGTGCCAGCAGTTTCACAGGCACAGATACGCAGTATTTT
-	TRBV20-1	-	TRBJ1-2	CSASRPGVVYGYTF	TGCAGTGCTAGTCGACCGGGGGTTGTGTATGGCTACACCTTC
-	TRBV6-6	-	TRBJ1-1	CASRRESEAFF	TGTGCCAGCAGAAGGGAATCTGAAGCTTTCTTT
once	TRBV7-9	-	TRBJ2-1	CASIPPEGPNEQFF	TGTGCCAGCATCCCCCCCGAAGGACCCAATGAGCAGTTCTTC
-	TRBV5-5	TRBD1	TRBJ1-4	CASSEQGAGSSEKLFF	TGTGCCAGCAGCGAACAGGGGGCCGGGTCGAGTGAAAAACTGTTTTTT
few	TRBV11-3	-	TRBJ2-2	CASSLSPSSGELFF	TGTGCCAGCAGCTTATCCCCGAGCTCGGGGGAGCTGTTTTTT
-	TRBV5-1	-	TRBJ2-5	CATRTGTPSETQYF	TGCGCCACGCGAACCGGGACCCCCTCAGAGACCCAGTACTTC
once	TRBV5-4	TRBD1	TRBJ1-2	CASTLQGEYGYTF	TGTGCCAGCACCCTACAGGGGGAGTATGGCTACACCTTC
-	TRBV10-3	-	TRBJ2-7	CAISGSYEQYF	TGTGCCATCAGTGGGTCCTACGAGCAGTACTTC
-	TRBV7-6	-	TRBJ2-5	CASSLEAQQETQYF	TGTGCCAGCAGCTTGGAGGCCCAGCAAGAGACCCAGTACTTC
once	TRBV19	-	TRBJ2-1	CASSMTGRSYNEQFF	TGTGCCAGTAGTATGACAGGTCGCTCCTACAATGAGCAGTTCTTC
-	TRBV4-2	-	TRBJ2-1	CASSQAGGQDYNEQFF	TGTGCCAGCAGCCAAGCGGGGGGACAGGATTACAATGAGCAGTTCTTC
-	TRBV12-3/TRBV12-4	-	TRBJ1-1	CASSLGGEAFF	TGTGCCAGCAGTTTAGGCGGTGAAGCTTTCTTT
-	TRBV3-1/TRBV3-2	-	TRBJ2-3	CASRDPLGGTQYF	TGTGCCAGCCGGGACCCCTTGGGAGGTACGCAGTATTTT
few	TRBV19	-	TRBJ1-5	CASSQGHRQPQHF	TGTGCCAGTAGCCAGGGACATCGGCAGCCCCAGCATTTT
-	TRBV7-2	TRBD2	TRBJ2-2	CASSRTSGDAGELFF	TGTGCCAGCAGCCGCACTAGCGGGGACGCCGGGGAGCTGTTTTTT
-	TRBV6-5	-	TRBJ1-6	CASSPDRQVSPLHF	TGTGCCAGCAGCCCGGACAGACAGGTTTCACCCCTCCACTTT
-	TRBV15	-	TRBJ2-3	CATSRDYLDTQYF	TGTGCCACCAGCAGAGATTATCTAGATACGCAGTATTTT
-	TRBV5-1	-	TRBJ1-1	CASSLAVLNTEAFF	TGCGCCAGCAGCTTGGCCGTCTTGAACACTGAAGCTTTCTTT
-	TRBV5-6	-	TRBJ2-3	CASSLVGRDTQYF	TGTGCCAGCAGCTTGGTTGGAAGAGATACGCAGTATTTT